This TCR beta chain was documented in a study of response to subunit inactivated influenza vaccine. The CDR3 length is 16 residues. Germline V lookup: CDR1 SGHTA, CDR2 FQGNSA. Losses at the gene ends were 4 bases for V and 0 bases for J; bases not matched to a gene: 4. From the RT-PCR reads, TCRdb called clonotypes with MiXCR, one entry per CDR3 protein. The repertoire holds hundreds of thousands of distinct CDR3 sequences, with roughly 25% as singletons. The chain combines TRBV7-2 with TRBJ2-1; the match to TRBD2 covers 9 bases. The receptor was isolated from a man aged 50-60 years who received an inactivated influenza vaccine. The sequenced sample was CD4+ T cells sorted from PBMCs, obtained more than 4 days after vaccination. CDR3 nucleotide sequence: TGTGCCAGCAGCTCTAGCGGGGCTAGCTCCTACAATGAGCAGTTCTTC. Translation gives CASSSSGASSYNEQFF. The whole variable domain, filled in from reference TRBV7-2 and TRBJ2-1, reads GAGVSQSPSNKVTEKGKDVELRCDPISGHTALYWYRQSLGQGLEFLIYFQGNSAPDKSGLPSDRFSAERTGGSVSTLTIQRTQQEDSAVYLCASSSSGASSYNEQFFGPGTRLTVL.